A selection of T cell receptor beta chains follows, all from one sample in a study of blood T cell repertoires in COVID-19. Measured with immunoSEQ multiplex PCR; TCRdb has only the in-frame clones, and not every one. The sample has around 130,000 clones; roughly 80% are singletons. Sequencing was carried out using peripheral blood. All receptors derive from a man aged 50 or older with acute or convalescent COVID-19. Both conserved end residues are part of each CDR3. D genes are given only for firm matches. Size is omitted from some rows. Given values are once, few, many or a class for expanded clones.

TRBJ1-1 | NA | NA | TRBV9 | CASRPGGADTEAFF | TGTGCCAGCAGACCGGGCGGGGCGGACACTGAAGCTTTCTTT
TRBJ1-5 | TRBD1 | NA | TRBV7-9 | CASGHRDRGDQPQHF | TGTGCCAGCGGACATAGGGACAGGGGGGATCAGCCCCAGCATTTT
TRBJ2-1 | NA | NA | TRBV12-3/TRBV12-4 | CASSLGGFGEQFF | TGTGCCAGCAGTTTAGGGGGCTTCGGGGAGCAGTTCTTC
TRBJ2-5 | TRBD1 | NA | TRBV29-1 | CSVLPRPGGETQYF | TGCAGCGTTCTGCCCAGACCAGGGGGAGAGACCCAGTACTTC
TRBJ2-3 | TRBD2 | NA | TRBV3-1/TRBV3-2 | CASSRQGLAGTDTQYF | TGTGCCAGCAGCCGCCAGGGGCTAGCGGGGACAGATACGCAGTATTTT
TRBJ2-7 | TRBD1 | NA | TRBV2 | CASTGTVGSYEQYF | TGTGCCAGCACCGGGACAGTGGGTTCCTACGAGCAGTACTTC
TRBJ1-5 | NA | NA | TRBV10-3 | CAIKAAVDNQPQHF | TGTGCCATCAAGGCGGCAGTGGACAATCAGCCCCAGCATTTT
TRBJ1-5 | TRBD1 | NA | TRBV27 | CASSSRGKDNQPQHF | TGTGCCAGCAGTTCCAGGGGGAAGGACAATCAGCCCCAGCATTTT
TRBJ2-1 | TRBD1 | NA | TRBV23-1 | CASSQQDRGSYNEQFF | TGCGCCAGCAGTCAACAGGACAGGGGATCCTACAATGAGCAGTTCTTC
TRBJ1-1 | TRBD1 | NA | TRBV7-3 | CASSLDVTGGTEAFF | TGTGCCAGCAGCTTAGATGTGACAGGGGGCACTGAAGCTTTCTTT
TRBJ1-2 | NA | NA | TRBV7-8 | CASSLALVGGYGYTF | TGTGCCAGCAGCTTAGCGTTGGTAGGGGGCTATGGCTACACCTTC
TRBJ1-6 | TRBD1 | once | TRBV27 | CASTRDRGLNSPLHF | TGTGCCAGCACCCGGGACAGGGGGCTTAATTCACCCCTCCACTTT
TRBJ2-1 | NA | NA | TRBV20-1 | CSASPAQRNEQFF | TGCAGTGCTAGTCCTGCACAACGAAATGAGCAGTTCTTC
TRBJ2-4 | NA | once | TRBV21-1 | CASSKAHKTGRTKNIQYF | TGTGCCAGCAGCAAAGCGCATAAGACAGGGAGAACCAAAAACATTCAGTACTTC
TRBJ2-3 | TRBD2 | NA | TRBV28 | CATERGGTDTQYF | TGTGCCACTGAGCGGGGGGGCACAGATACGCAGTATTTT
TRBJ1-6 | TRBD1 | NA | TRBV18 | CASSPPTGQGNSPLHF | TGTGCCAGCTCACCACCCACGGGACAGGGAAATTCACCCCTCCACTTT
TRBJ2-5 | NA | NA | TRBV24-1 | CATSDVPGPRETQYF | TGTGCCACCAGTGATGTCCCAGGGCCGCGAGAGACCCAGTACTTC
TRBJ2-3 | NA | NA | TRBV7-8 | CASSNRRAASTDTQYF | TGTGCCAGCAGCAACCGGAGAGCGGCTAGCACAGATACGCAGTATTTT